These T cell receptor beta chains were read from a single sample in a study of T cells in Graves' hyperthyroidism and ophthalmopathy. A single record per CDR3 protein comes from TCRdb applying MiXCR to the multiplex PCR reads. This sample has some 460,000 distinct CDR3 sequences, with around 14% found just once. Sequenced input: blood. The receptors come from a woman aged 18-29 years with Graves' hyperthyroidism. Both conserved end residues are part of each CDR3. Each record gives: V gene, CDR3 length, CDR3 protein.

TRBV3-1 | 15 | CASSQSTSGTDTQYF
TRBV7-9 | 16 | CASSFVSGGSGNTIYF
TRBV2 | 12 | CASRGSPGELFF
TRBV6-2/TRBV6-3 | 13 | CATEKPAKNIQYF
TRBV12-3/TRBV12-4 | 15 | CASSLWGLQNTEAFF
TRBV7-3 | 15 | CASSQAGASYNEQFF
TRBV6-1 | 13 | CASSQARTYGYTF
TRBV6-1 | 14 | CASSLTGERTEAFF
TRBV6-2/TRBV6-3 | 15 | CASSADFRGVDTQYF
TRBV18 | 16 | CASSPPDRAGENIQYF
TRBV6-2/TRBV6-3 | 15 | CASSLGTGITDTQYF
TRBV5-1 | 14 | CASSFRQGGTEAFF
TRBV6-2/TRBV6-3 | 14 | CASSYWVAKNIQYF
TRBV2 | 15 | CASSGSRIARNEQFF
TRBV10-3 | 12 | CAISGTGNEAFF
TRBV2 | 14 | CASSEWGRDSPLHF
TRBV20-1 | 14 | CSARTGQVQETQYF
TRBV27 | 14 | CASSLEGLGTEAFF
TRBV6-1 | 19 | CASSPPPVLRADGANVLTF
TRBV2 | 15 | CASSLRTGGPSEQYF
TRBV11-1 | 14 | CASTWTRGTDTQYF